This T cell receptor (beta chain) emerged from a study of shared clonotypes between healthy human individuals. At the level of the study: CD4 naive and memory got three plates each, CD8 naive two, CD8 memory one. Overall study findings and caveats: Among the subsets, naive ones generally showed larger estimated richness than memory ones.

Regarding this clone: Its antigen is not identified.

The germline V gene has CDR1 SEHNR and CDR2 FQNEAQ (reference sequence). This CDR3 comprises 15 residues. V was clipped by 5 bases and J by 3 bases; unmatched bases: 7. Only in-frame clones appear in the TCRdb table, and some are missing; sequencing was by immunoSEQ multiplex PCR. The sample carries over 850,000 clones, 78% recorded once. Sequencing was done on a sample of memory CD4+ T cells from PBMCs. The subset was: CD45RA-negative fraction. The V and J genes are TRBV7-9 and TRBJ1-1, with 9 bases matching TRBD1. The source is a man younger than 30 in good health. Some clones in this sample may be carry-over from other donors' samples. CDR3 in DNA: TGTGCCAGCAGCAAGGGGACAGGGATTTACACTGAAGCTTTCTTT. This translates into CASSKGTGIYTEAFF. Together with reference TRBV7-9 and TRBJ1-1, the CDR3 gives the full variable domain: DTGVSQNPRHKITKRGQNVTFRCDPISEHNRLYWYRQTLGQGPEFLTYFQNEAQLEKSRLLSDRFSAERPKGSFSTLEIQRTEQGDSAMYLCASSKGTGIYTEAFFGQGTRLTVV.